A selection of T cell receptor beta chains follows, all from one sample in a study of blood T cell repertoires in COVID-19. Only in-frame clones appear in the TCRdb table, and some are missing; sequencing was by immunoSEQ multiplex PCR. The table has some 210,000 clones, around 80% seen once. Sequenced input: PBMCs or T cells enriched from blood (not recorded which). Source of these receptors: a man aged 25 to 40 with acute COVID-19. CDR3s include the opening cysteine and the closing phenylalanine or tryptophan.

j_gene | v_gene | CDR3aa
TRBJ2-2 | TRBV11-2 | CASSHIAGGLNGELFF
TRBJ1-1 | TRBV4-1 | CASSHIGSTEAFF
TRBJ1-1 | TRBV10-2 | CASRKQGANTEAFF
TRBJ1-2 | TRBV7-3 | CASSPAGGHYGYTF
TRBJ2-3 | TRBV7-7 | CASSSDDRADTQYF
TRBJ1-1 | TRBV12-3/TRBV12-4 | CASSLGAGTEAFF
TRBJ2-3 | TRBV6-5 | CASSYRGSHDTQYF
TRBJ2-1 | TRBV27 | CASSLLVGSYNEQFF
TRBJ2-5 | TRBV19 | CASSLVRTGYQETQYF
TRBJ1-1 | TRBV5-1 | CASSLDGQTEAFF
TRBJ2-2 | TRBV3-1/TRBV3-2 | CASSQDTHGTGELFF
TRBJ1-5 | TRBV7-2 | CASSLEGGRTQPQHF
TRBJ1-5 | TRBV6-6 | CASSYNGQGSQPQHF
TRBJ1-3 | TRBV5-1 | CASSLEEGTGNTIYF
TRBJ1-2 | TRBV5-4 | CASSPGGLNYGYTF